One T cell receptor (beta chain) is described in this entry. These data belong to a study of T cell changes during pregnancy in multiple sclerosis. The germline V gene encodes CDR1 MNHNS and CDR2 SASEGT. V lost 4 bases and J lost 4; bases outside the gene matches: 4. This CDR3 is 15 amino acids long. The table came from immunoSEQ multiplex PCR; TCRdb's copy has only in-frame clones and leaves some out. The sample lists under 130,000 clones; approximately 90% were seen once. J is TRBJ1-6 and V is TRBV6-1; 7 bases match TRBD1. The TCR was taken from a female donor with multiple sclerosis, enrolled in a pregnancy study. The material sequenced was peripheral blood, taken after pregnancy. This chain's CDR3 is CASSATQGYNSPLHF. CDR3 bases: TGTGCCAGCAGTGCTACACAGGGGTATAATTCACCCCTCCACTTT.